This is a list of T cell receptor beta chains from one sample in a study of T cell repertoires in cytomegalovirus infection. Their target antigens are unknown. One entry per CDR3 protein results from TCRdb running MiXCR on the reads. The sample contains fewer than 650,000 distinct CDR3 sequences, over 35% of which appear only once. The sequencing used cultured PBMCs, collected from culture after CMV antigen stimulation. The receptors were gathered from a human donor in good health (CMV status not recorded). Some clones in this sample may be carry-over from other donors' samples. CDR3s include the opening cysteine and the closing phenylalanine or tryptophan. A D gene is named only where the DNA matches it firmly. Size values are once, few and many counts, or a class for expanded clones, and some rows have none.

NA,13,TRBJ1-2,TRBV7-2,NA,CASSLGGLEGYTF,TGTGCCAGCAGTCTAGGGGGTCTAGAAGGCTACACCTTC
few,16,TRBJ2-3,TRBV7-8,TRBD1,CASSLDRTGGTDTQYF,TGTGCCAGCAGCTTAGACAGGACAGGGGGAACAGATACGCAGTATTTT
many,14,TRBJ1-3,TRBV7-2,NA,CASSRQSSGNTIYF,TGTGCCAGCAGCAGACAGAGCTCTGGAAACACCATATATTTT
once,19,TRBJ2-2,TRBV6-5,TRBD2,CASSYAYSQRGGFAGELFF,TGTGCCAGCAGTTACGCCTACTCACAGCGGGGGGGCTTCGCCGGGGAGCTGTTTTTT
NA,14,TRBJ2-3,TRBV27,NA,CASSPGSGPDTQYF,TGTGCCAGCAGTCCGGGGTCAGGGCCAGATACGCAGTATTTT
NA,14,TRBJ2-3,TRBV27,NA,CASSLSAYTDTQYF,TGTGCCAGCAGCCTCTCGGCTTACACAGATACGCAGTATTTT
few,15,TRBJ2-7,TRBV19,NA,CASSIPGHTLFEQYF,TGTGCCAGTAGTATTCCGGGACACACACTTTTCGAGCAGTACTTC
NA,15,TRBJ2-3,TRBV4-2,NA,CASSQAASGTDTQYF,TGTGCCAGCAGCCAGGCCGCTAGCGGCACAGATACGCAGTATTTT
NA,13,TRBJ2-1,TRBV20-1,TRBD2,CSANSGGANEQFF,TGCAGTGCGAACAGCGGGGGGGCCAATGAGCAGTTCTTC
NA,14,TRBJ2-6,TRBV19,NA,CASSSHPEANVLTF,TGTGCCAGTAGTTCCCATCCAGAGGCCAACGTCCTGACTTTC
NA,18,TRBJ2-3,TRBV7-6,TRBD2,CASSLGAGTSDVADTQYF,TGTGCCAGCAGCTTAGGGGCCGGGACTAGCGATGTGGCAGATACGCAGTATTTT
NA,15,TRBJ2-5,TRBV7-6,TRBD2,CASSRSLAGEETQYF,TGTGCCAGCAGCCGCTCACTAGCGGGAGAAGAGACCCAGTACTTC
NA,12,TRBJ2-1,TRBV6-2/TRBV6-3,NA,CASSKRDNEQFF,TGTGCCAGCAGTAAACGAGACAATGAGCAGTTCTTC
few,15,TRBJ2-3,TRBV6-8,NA,CASSLRTSGADTQYF,TGTGCCAGCAGTCTGAGGACCTCAGGGGCAGATACGCAGTATTTT
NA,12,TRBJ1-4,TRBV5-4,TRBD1,CATNGQGGKLFF,TGTGCCACGAACGGACAGGGCGGAAAACTGTTTTTT
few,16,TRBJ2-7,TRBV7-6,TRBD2,CASSPGGGGYSYEQYF,TGTGCCAGCAGTCCCGGCGGGGGGGGGTACTCCTACGAGCAGTACTTC
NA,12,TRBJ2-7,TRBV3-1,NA,CASSQMGGKQYF,TGTGCCAGCAGCCAAATGGGTGGCAAGCAGTACTTC
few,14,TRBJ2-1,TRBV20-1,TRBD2,CSAPSSGGADEQFF,TGCAGTGCGCCTAGTAGCGGGGGGGCAGATGAGCAGTTCTTC
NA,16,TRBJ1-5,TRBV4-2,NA,CASSQEDRWDNQPQHF,TGTGCCAGCAGCCAAGAGGACAGATGGGACAATCAGCCCCAGCATTTT
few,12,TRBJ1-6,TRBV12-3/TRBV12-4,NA,CASQKGNSPLHF,TGTGCCAGCCAGAAAGGGAATTCACCCCTCCACTTT
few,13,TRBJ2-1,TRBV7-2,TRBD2,CASRGLAAHEQFF,TGTGCCAGCAGGGGACTAGCGGCGCACGAGCAGTTCTTC
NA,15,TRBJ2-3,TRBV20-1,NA,CSARMGGSSTDTQYF,TGCAGTGCTAGAATGGGCGGGTCTAGCACAGATACGCAGTATTTT
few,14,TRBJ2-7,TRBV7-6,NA,CASSLARADYEQYF,TGTGCCAGCAGCTTAGCCAGGGCCGATTACGAGCAGTACTTC
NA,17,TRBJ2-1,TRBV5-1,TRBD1,CASSLLRQGARDNEQFF,TGCGCCAGCAGCTTGCTACGACAGGGGGCAAGAGACAATGAGCAGTTCTTC
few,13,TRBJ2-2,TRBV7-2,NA,CASTLKPRGELFF,TGTGCCAGCACCCTTAAACCTCGCGGGGAGCTGTTTTTT